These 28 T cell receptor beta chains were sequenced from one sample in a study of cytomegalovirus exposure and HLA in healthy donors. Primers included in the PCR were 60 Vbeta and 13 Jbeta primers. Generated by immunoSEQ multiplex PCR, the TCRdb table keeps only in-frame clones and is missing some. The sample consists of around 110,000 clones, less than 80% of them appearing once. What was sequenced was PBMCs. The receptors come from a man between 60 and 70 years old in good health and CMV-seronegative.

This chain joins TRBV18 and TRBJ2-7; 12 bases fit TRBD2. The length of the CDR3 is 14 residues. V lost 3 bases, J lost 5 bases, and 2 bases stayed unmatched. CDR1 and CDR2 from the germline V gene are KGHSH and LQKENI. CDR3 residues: CASSPTSGSNEQYF. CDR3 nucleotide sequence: TGTGCCAGCTCACCGACTAGCGGGAGTAACGAGCAGTACTTC.

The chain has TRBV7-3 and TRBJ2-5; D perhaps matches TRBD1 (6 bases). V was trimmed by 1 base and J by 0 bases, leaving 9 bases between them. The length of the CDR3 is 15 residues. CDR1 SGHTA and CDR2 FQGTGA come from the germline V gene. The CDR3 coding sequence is TGTGCCAGCAGCTTAAATGGACAGCACCAAGAGACCCAGTACTTC. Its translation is CASSLNGQHQETQYF.

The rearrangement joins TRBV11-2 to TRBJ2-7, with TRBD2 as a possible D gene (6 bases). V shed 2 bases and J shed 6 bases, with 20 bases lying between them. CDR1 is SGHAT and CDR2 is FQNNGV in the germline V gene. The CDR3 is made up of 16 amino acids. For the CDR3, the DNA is TGTGCCAGCAGCTTAACTCTGGTGGAGGGGAGAGGCGAGCAGTACTTC. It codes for CASSLTLVEGRGEQYF.

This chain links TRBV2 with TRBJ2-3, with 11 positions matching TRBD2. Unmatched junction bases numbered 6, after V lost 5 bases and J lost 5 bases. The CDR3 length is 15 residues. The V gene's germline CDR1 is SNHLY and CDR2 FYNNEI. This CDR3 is CASSYGTSGRDTQYF. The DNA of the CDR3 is TGTGCCAGCAGTTATGGGACTAGCGGTCGAGATACGCAGTATTTT.

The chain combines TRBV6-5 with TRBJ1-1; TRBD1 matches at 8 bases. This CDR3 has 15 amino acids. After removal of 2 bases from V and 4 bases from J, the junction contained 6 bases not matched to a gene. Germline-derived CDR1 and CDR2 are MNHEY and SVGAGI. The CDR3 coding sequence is TGTGCCAGCAGTTACGACAGGGGAGATACCACTGAAGCTTTCTTT. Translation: CASSYDRGDTTEAFF.

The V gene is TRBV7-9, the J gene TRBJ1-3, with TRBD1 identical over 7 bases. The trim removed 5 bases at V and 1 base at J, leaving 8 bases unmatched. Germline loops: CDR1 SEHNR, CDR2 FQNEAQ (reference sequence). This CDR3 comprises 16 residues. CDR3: CASSAMTGKSGNTIYF. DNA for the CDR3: TGTGCCAGCAGCGCGATGACAGGGAAATCTGGAAACACCATATATTTT.

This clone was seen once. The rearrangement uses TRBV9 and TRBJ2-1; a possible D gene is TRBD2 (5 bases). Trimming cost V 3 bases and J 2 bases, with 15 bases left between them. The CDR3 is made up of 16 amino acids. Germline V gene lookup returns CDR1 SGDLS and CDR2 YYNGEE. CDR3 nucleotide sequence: TGTGCCAGCAGCGGCCGAGGGCGGGTCCCCTACAATGAGCAGTTCTTC. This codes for CASSGRGRVPYNEQFF.

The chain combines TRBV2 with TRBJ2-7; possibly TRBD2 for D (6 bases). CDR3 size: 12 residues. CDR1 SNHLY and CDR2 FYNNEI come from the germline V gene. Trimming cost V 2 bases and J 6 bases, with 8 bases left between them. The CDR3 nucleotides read TGTGCCAGCAGTGAAAACGGGAGCGAGCAGTACGTC. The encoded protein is CASSENGSEQYV.

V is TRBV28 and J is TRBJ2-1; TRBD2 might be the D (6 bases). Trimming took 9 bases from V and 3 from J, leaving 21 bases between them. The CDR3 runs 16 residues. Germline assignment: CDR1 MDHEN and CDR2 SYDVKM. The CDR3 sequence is CARPPGGAGFYNEQFF. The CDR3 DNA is TGTGCCAGACCCCCAGGCGGGGCTGGATTCTACAATGAGCAGTTCTTC.

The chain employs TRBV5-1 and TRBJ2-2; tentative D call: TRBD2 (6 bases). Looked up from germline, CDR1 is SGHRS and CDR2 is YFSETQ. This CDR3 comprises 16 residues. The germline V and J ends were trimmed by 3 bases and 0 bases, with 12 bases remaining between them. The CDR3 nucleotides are TGCGCCAGCAGCTGGGACTCCCCATCGAACACCGGGGAGCTGTTTTTT. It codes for CASSWDSPSNTGELFF.

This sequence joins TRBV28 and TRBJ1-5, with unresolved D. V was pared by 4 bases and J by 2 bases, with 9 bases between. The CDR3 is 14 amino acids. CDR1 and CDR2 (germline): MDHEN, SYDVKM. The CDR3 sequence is CASSYSFGNQPQHF. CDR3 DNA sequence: TGTGCCAGCAGTTACAGTTTTGGCAATCAGCCCCAGCATTTT.

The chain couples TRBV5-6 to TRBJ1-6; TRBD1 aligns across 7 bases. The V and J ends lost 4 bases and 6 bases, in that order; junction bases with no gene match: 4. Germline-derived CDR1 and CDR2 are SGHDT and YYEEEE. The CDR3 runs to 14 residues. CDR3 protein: CASSRRDSNSPLHF. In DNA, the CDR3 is TGTGCCAGCAGCAGGAGGGACAGTAATTCACCCCTCCACTTT.

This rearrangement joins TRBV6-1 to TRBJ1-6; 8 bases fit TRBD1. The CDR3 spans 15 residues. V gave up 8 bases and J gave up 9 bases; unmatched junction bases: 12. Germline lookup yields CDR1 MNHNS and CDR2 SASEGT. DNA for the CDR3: TGTGCCAGCGTTCCCCAAGGACAGGGTGGTTCACCCCTCCACTTT. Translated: CASVPQGQGGSPLHF.

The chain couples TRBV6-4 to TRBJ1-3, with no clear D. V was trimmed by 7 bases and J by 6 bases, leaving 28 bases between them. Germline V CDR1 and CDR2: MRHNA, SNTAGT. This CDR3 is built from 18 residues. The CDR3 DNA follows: TGTGCCAGCAAGACCGTCAAGTTCGGAACCCGCGGTGTAAACACCATATATTTT. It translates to CASKTVKFGTRGVNTIYF.

DNA for the CDR3: TGTGCCAGCAGCCAGAGTAAGGGGGCTTACACAGATACGCAGTATTTT. Amino acids: CASSQSKGAYTDTQYF. The chain combines TRBV4-2 with TRBJ2-3; 7 nucleotides agree with TRBD1. The CDR3 is 16 amino acids. From germline, CDR1 is LGHNA and CDR2 YNFKEQ. J gave up 2 bases and V 3 bases, and 8 bases lay outside the gene matches.

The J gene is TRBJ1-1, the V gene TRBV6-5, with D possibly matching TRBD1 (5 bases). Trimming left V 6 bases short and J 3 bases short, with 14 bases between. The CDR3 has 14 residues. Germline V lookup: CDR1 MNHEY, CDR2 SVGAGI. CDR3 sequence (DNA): TGTGCCAGCAGCCGCTTGACAGCCGACACTGAAGCTTTCTTT. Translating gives CASSRLTADTEAFF.

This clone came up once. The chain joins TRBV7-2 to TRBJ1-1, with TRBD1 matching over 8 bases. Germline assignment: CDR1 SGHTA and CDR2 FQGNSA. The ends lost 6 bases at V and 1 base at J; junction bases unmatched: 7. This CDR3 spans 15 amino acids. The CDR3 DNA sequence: TGTGCCAGCAGAAGTCCCGGGACAGGGAACACTGAAGCTTTCTTT. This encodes CASRSPGTGNTEAFF. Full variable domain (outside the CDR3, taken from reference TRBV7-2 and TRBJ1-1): GAGVSQSPSNKVTEKGKDVELRCDPISGHTALYWYRQSLGQGLEFLIYFQGNSAPDKSGLPSDRFSAERTGGSVSTLTIQRTQQEDSAVYLCASRSPGTGNTEAFFGQGTRLTVV.

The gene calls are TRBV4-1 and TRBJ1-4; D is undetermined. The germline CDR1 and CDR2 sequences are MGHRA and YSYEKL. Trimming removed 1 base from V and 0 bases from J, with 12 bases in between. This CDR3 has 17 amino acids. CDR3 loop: CASSQGWRKATNEKLFF. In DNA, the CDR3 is TGCGCCAGCAGCCAAGGATGGCGGAAAGCAACTAATGAAAAACTGTTTTTT.

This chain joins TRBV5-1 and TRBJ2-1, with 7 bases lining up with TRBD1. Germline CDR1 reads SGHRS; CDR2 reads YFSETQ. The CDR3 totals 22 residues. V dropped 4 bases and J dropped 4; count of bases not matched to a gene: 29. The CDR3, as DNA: TGCGCCAGCAGCACCGGGACAGTGTTGAGAGGCACTGGTGGGGCCCTTTACAATGAGCAGTTCTTC. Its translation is CASSTGTVLRGTGGALYNEQFF.

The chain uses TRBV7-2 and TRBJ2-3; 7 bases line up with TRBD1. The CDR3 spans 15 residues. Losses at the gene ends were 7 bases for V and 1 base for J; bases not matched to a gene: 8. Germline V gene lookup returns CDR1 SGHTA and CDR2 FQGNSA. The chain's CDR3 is CASIPTGFGTDTQYF. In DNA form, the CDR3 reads TGTGCCAGCATCCCGACAGGGTTTGGCACAGATACGCAGTATTTT.

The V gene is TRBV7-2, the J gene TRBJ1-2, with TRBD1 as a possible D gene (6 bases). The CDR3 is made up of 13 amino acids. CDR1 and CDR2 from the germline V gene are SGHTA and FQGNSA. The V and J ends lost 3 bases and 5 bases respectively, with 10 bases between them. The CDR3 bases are TGTGCCAGCAGCTTGGACAGTCAATATGGCTACACCTTC. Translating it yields CASSLDSQYGYTF.

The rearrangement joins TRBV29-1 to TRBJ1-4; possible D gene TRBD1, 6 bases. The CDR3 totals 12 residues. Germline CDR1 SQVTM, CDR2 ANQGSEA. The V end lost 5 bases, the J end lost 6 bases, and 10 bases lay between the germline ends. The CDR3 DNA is TGCAGCGTTTTTGCAGGGGATGAAAAACTGTTTTTT. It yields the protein CSVFAGDEKLFF.

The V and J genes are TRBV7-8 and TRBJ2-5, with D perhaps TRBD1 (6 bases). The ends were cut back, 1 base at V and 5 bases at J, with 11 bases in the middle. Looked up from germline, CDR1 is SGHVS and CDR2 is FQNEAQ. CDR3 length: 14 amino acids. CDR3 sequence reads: CASSLVIRGETQYF. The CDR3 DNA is TGTGCCAGCAGCTTAGTAATCAGGGGTGAGACCCAGTACTTC. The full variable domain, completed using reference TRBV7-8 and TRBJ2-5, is GAGVSQSPRYKVAKRGQDVALRCDPISGHVSLFWYQQALGQGPEFLTYFQNEAQLDKSGLPSDRFFAERPEGSVSTLKIQRTQQEDSAVYLCASSLVIRGETQYFGPGTRLLVL.

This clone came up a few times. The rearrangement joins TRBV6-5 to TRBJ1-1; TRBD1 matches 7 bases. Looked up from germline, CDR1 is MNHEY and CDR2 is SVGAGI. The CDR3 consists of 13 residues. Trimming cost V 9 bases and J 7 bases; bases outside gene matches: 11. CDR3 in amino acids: CASGTAVGGEAFF. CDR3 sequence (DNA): TGTGCCAGTGGGACAGCCGTCGGTGGTGAAGCTTTCTTT.

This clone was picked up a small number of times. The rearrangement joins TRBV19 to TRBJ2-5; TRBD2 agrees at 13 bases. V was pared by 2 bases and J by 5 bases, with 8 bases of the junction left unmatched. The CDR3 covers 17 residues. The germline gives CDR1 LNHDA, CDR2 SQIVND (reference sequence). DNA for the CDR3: TGTGCCAGTAGTATAACCCGACTAGCGGGGGGCAGGGAGACCCAGTACTTC. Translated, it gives CASSITRLAGGRETQYF.

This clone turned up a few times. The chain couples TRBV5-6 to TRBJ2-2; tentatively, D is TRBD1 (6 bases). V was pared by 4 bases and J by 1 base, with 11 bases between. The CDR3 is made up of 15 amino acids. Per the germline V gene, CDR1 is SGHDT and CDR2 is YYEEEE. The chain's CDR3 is CASSRTVLNTGELFF. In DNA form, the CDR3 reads TGTGCCAGCAGCCGGACAGTGCTGAACACCGGGGAGCTGTTTTTT.

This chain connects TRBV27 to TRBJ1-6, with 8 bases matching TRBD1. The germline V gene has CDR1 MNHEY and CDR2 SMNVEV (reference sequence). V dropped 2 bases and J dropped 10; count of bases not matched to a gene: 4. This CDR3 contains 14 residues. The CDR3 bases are TGTGCCAGCAGTTTAATGACAGGGGAATCACCCCTCCACTTT. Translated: CASSLMTGESPLHF.

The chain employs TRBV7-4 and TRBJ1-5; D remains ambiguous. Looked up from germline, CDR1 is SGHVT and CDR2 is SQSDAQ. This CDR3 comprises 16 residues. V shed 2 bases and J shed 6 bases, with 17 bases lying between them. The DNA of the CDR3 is TGTGCCAGCAGCTTACTCCGCTCCCCACCAGGTCAGCCCCAGCATTTT. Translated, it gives CASSLLRSPPGQPQHF.